One and the same sample provided the 12 T cell receptor beta chains below, sequenced in a study of T-cell reconstitution after alpha-beta-depleted transplantation in children. Unique molecular identifiers featured in how the TCRbeta library was prepared. TCRdb reprocessed the PCR reads with MiXCR, giving one entry per CDR3 protein. Of about a million distinct CDR3 sequences in the sample, 25% to 30% were seen once. The sequenced sample was PBMCs, mostly from graft donor cells, obtained 360 days after TCRalphabeta/CD19-depleted stem cell transplant. Every receptor here comes from a boy less than two years old who had a stem cell transplant for SCID, so the T cells may come from the graft donor.

The chain couples TRBV2 to TRBJ2-7; tentatively, D is TRBD1 (6 bases). Germline CDR1 SNHLY, CDR2 FYNNEI. Trimming left V 5 bases short and J 3 bases short, with 14 bases between. The CDR3 loop spans 14 amino acids. The CDR3: CASSRDTQYYEQYF. The CDR3 DNA sequence: TGTGCCAGCAGTAGGGACACCCAATACTACGAGCAGTACTTC.

The CDR3: CASSLGLLRDRITYEQYF. DNA for the CDR3: TGTGCCAGCAGTTTAGGCCTTCTCCGGGACAGGATCACCTACGAGCAGTACTTC. The chain combines TRBV28 with TRBJ2-7; 8 positions match TRBD1. The CDR3 is 18 amino acids. CDR1 and CDR2 from the germline V gene are MDHEN and SYDVKM. Germline trimming cut 2 bases from V and 2 bases from J; bases unmatched to any gene: 14. Filled out from reference TRBV28 and TRBJ2-7, the complete variable domain reads DVKVTQSSRYLVKRTGEKVFLECVQDMDHENMFWYRQDPGLGLRLIYFSYDVKMKEKGDIPEGYSVSREKKERFSLILESASTNQTSMYLCASSLGLLRDRITYEQYFGPGTRLTVT.

CDR3 sequence: CASSPSGGRVEETQYF. The CDR3 DNA reads as TGTGCCAGCAGCCCCAGCGGGGGCCGGGTCGAGGAGACCCAGTACTTC. The chain combines TRBV7-6 with TRBJ2-5; TRBD2 aligns across 8 bases. V trimming: 5 bases; J trimming: 5 bases; junction bases outside the gene matches: 13. This CDR3 is 16 amino acids long. Germline loops: CDR1 SGHVS, CDR2 FNYEAQ.

This clonotype was detected a few times. The rearrangement joins TRBV24-1 to TRBJ2-1; 11 nucleotides agree with TRBD1. CDR1 and CDR2 from the germline V gene are KGHDR and SFDVKD. This CDR3 spans 16 amino acids. V shed 4 bases and J 4 bases; nucleotides not matched to a gene: 5. The CDR3 sequence is CATSETGTGGYNEQFF. The CDR3 DNA is TGTGCCACCAGTGAGACCGGGACAGGGGGATACAATGAGCAGTTCTTC.

This chain connects TRBV10-3 to TRBJ2-3, with D possibly being TRBD1 or TRBD2 (5 bases each). V was cut by 0 bases and J by 7 bases, with 14 bases left in between. This CDR3 spans 15 amino acids. Germline CDR1 reads ENHRY; CDR2 reads SYGVKD. This CDR3 reads CAISESPRGVNTQYF. CDR3 DNA: TGTGCCATCAGTGAGTCCCCTAGAGGGGTGAATACGCAGTATTTT.

There are a few counts of this clonotype. The gene calls are TRBV27 and TRBJ2-3, with no clear D. CDR3 length: 16 residues. Per the germline V gene, CDR1 is MNHEY and CDR2 is SMNVEV (reference sequence). Trimming stripped 2 bases from V and 4 bases from J, with 16 bases between. Here the CDR3 DNA reads TGTGCCAGCAGTTTACAAGGGATAGTAAGCCCAGATACGCAGTATTTT. As protein: CASSLQGIVSPDTQYF.

The chain carries TRBV20-1 and TRBJ2-7; 12 nucleotides align to TRBD1. The CDR3 is made up of 13 amino acids. The germline CDR1 and CDR2 sequences are DFQATT and SNEGSKA (reference sequence). Trimming removed 8 bases from V and 7 bases from J; junction bases left unmatched: 9. This CDR3 is CSSAGQGAGEQYF. The CDR3 DNA reads as TGCAGTTCGGCGGGACAGGGGGCGGGGGAGCAGTACTTC.

V and J are TRBV5-1 and TRBJ1-1; D might be TRBD1 (5 bases). With 4 bases removed from V and 0 bases from J, the gap between germline ends came to 13 bases. CDR1 SGHRS and CDR2 YFSETQ come from the germline V gene. CDR3 size: 15 residues. Written as DNA, the CDR3 is TGCGCCAGCAGCGGCAGCGCGACAGTGAACACTGAAGCTTTCTTT. This gives the protein CASSGSATVNTEAFF. Complete variable domain (other parts from reference TRBV5-1 and TRBJ1-1): KAGVTQTPRYLIKTRGQQVTLSCSPISGHRSVSWYQQTPGQGLQFLFEYFSETQRNKGNFPGRFSGRQFSNSRSEMNVSTLELGDSALYLCASSGSATVNTEAFFGQGTRLTVV.

This clonotype turned up a few times. This rearrangement joins TRBV6-1 to TRBJ2-2; TRBD1 aligns across 12 bases. The CDR3 is 17 residues long. Trimming removed 5 bases from V and 3 bases from J; junction bases left unmatched: 7. CDR1 is MNHNS, CDR2 SASEGT, per germline. CDR3 amino acids: CASSKDGTGGYTGELFF. The CDR3 DNA reads TGTGCCAGCAGTAAAGACGGGACAGGGGGCTACACCGGGGAGCTGTTTTTT.

This clonotype was found a few times. The CDR3 nucleotides read TGCGCCAGCAGCTTGATTAGCGGGGGTACTGGAGAGACCCAGTACTTC. Translation: CASSLISGGTGETQYF. The chain employs TRBV5-1 and TRBJ2-5; 9 bases are shared with TRBD2. This CDR3 is built from 16 residues. Germline CDR1 and CDR2: SGHRS and YFSETQ. V was clipped by 1 base and J by 4 bases; unmatched bases: 8.

The chain carries TRBV5-5 and TRBJ2-2; 11 bases agree with TRBD1. This CDR3 region has 15 residues. Germline V lookup: CDR1 SGHKS, CDR2 YYEKEE (reference sequence). Germline trimming cut 4 bases from V and 6 bases from J; bases unmatched to any gene: 5. CDR3 loop: CASSRTGGTAGELFF. The CDR3 DNA follows: TGTGCCAGCAGCCGGACAGGGGGCACGGCCGGGGAGCTGTTTTTT.

This clonotype was seen only a few times. The CDR3 DNA reads TGTGCCAGCAGTCCAGCGCCCGTGGGTTCCGGGGAGCTGTTTTTT. It codes for CASSPAPVGSGELFF. The rearrangement links TRBV12-3 or TRBV12-4 to TRBJ2-2; the D is unclear. The CDR3 contains 15 residues. V dropped 5 bases and J dropped 6 bases, with 16 bases sitting between them.